The 28 T cell receptor beta chains below were found in one sample sequenced in a study of T cell responses to AZD1222 COVID-19 vaccine. The protocol was immunoSEQ multiplex PCR, while the TCRdb copy is restricted to in-frame clones and leaves out a portion. The table records 180,000 or so clones, about 95% of them present only once. The material sequenced was peripheral blood, taken on day 0 of AZD1222 vaccination. The receptors come from an adult in good health.

V and J are TRBV30 and TRBJ1-5; 7 bases agree with TRBD1. Germline loops: CDR1 GTSNPN, CDR2 SVGIG (reference sequence). Trimming cost V 5 bases and J 3 bases; bases outside gene matches: 7. The CDR3 runs 14 residues. The CDR3 region has the DNA TGTGCCTGGTCGGGACAGACCCTCAATCAGCCCCAGCATTTT. It encodes CAWSGQTLNQPQHF.

This clone was recorded only once. The chain couples TRBV5-1 to TRBJ2-3; D is uncertain. V was trimmed by 0 bases and J by 9 bases, leaving 8 bases between them. The CDR3 covers 12 residues. The germline V gene has CDR1 SGHRS and CDR2 YFSETQ. DNA for the CDR3: TGCGCCAGCAGCTTGGGTGCCCCCACGCAGTATTTT. It specifies CASSLGAPTQYF.

A single count supports this clone. V usage is TRBV6-5 and J usage is TRBJ1-4, with 7 bases fitting TRBD1. The CDR3 runs to 16 residues. Looked up from germline, CDR1 is MNHEY and CDR2 is SVGAGI. The J segment lost 3 bases and the V segment lost 2 bases, leaving 6 bases of the junction unmatched. The CDR3 nucleotides read TGTGCCAGCAGTTACGGAGGGACAGTAGCTAATGAAAAACTGTTTTTT. It translates to CASSYGGTVANEKLFF.

The chain uses TRBV29-1 and TRBJ1-2; D gene uncertain. The ends were cut back, 7 bases at V and 10 bases at J, with 28 bases in the middle. Germline CDR1 and CDR2: SQVTM and ANQGSEA. The CDR3 runs 15 residues. CDR3 sequence (DNA): TGCAGCGCTTCCGGGTCTCGATCCGTAGACCTCCACTACACCTTC. Its translation is CSASGSRSVDLHYTF.

The chain combines TRBV4-1 with TRBJ1-6, with a tentative D call TRBD1 (5 bases). In germline, CDR1 is MGHRA, CDR2 YSYEKL. Trimming cost V 1 base and J 5 bases, with 9 bases left between them. The CDR3 is made up of 15 amino acids. CDR3 DNA sequence: TGCGCCAGCAGCCAAGTTGGGGGTAATAATTCACCCCTCCACTTT. Its protein product is CASSQVGGNNSPLHF.

The chain joins TRBV7-8 to TRBJ2-7; 12 bases fit TRBD2. From germline, CDR1 is SGHVS and CDR2 FQNEAQ. J was trimmed by 6 bases and V by 4 bases; bases with no gene match: 4. The CDR3 has 14 residues. This CDR3 reads CASSSLAGGAEQYF. In DNA, the CDR3 is TGTGCCAGCAGCTCTCTAGCGGGAGGGGCCGAGCAGTACTTC.

This clone was found once. The chain recombines TRBV28 with TRBJ1-4; 8 nucleotides align to TRBD1. Germline CDR1 reads MDHEN; CDR2 reads SYDVKM. J gave up 4 bases and V 7 bases, and 17 bases lay outside the gene matches. The CDR3 is made up of 18 amino acids. The CDR3 DNA reads as TGTGCCAGCACCCCTCTACCGGGACAGGTCCCAATTAATGAAAAACTGTTTTTT. This gives the protein CASTPLPGQVPINEKLFF.

The J gene is TRBJ2-6, the V gene TRBV5-1; 9 bases match TRBD1. Germline V CDR1 and CDR2: SGHRS, YFSETQ. V was pared by 4 bases and J by 0 bases, with 8 bases of the junction left unmatched. The CDR3 sequence is 18 residues long. CDR3 bases: TGCGCCAGCAGCCCGTCCGGGACAGGGAGCTCTGGGGCCAACGTCCTGACTTTC. Residues: CASSPSGTGSSGANVLTF.

Of note for this clone: Other DNA sequences within the sample encode an identical CDR3. The chain employs TRBV7-2 and TRBJ1-3; D call uncertain. The V end lost 1 base, the J end lost 3 bases, and 1 base lay between the germline ends. The CDR3 has 12 residues. Germline assignment: CDR1 SGHTA and CDR2 FQGNSA. CDR3: CASSLGGNTIYF. In nucleotides, the CDR3 is TGTGCCAGCAGCTTAGGTGGAAACACCATATATTTT.

J is TRBJ1-2 and V is TRBV28; no firm D call. This CDR3 is 15 amino acids long. Looked up from germline, CDR1 is MDHEN and CDR2 is SYDVKM. Trimming left V 3 bases short and J 1 base short, with 12 bases between. CDR3 protein: CASSFRRELNYGYTF. CDR3 sequence (DNA): TGTGCCAGCAGTTTTCGGAGGGAACTTAACTATGGCTACACCTTC.

This rearrangement joins TRBV29-1 to TRBJ2-7; D is unresolved. This CDR3 is 12 amino acids long. V was shortened by 7 bases and J by 2 bases, with 12 bases between the two germline ends. Germline V CDR1 and CDR2: SQVTM, ANQGSEA. The CDR3 region is CSAVTDPYEQYF. The CDR3 region has the DNA TGCAGCGCGGTGACTGATCCCTACGAGCAGTACTTC.

The V gene is TRBV6-2 or TRBV6-3, the J gene TRBJ2-1; 7 bases align to TRBD1. The germline V gene encodes CDR1 MNHEY and CDR2 SVGEGT. This CDR3 is built from 15 residues. The V and J ends lost 6 bases and 9 bases, in that order; junction bases with no gene match: 14. Here the CDR3 DNA reads TGTGCCAGCAGCCTAATCGACAGGGTGTGGGGTGAGCAGTTCTTC. Residues: CASSLIDRVWGEQFF.

This clone was counted a single time. The V call is TRBV3-1 (or the pseudogene TRBV3-2), the J call TRBJ1-5; D possibly corresponds to TRBD1 (5 bases). Germline assignment: CDR1 LGHDT and CDR2 YNNKEL (reference sequence). V was clipped by 0 bases and J by 9 bases, with 12 bases between them. The CDR3 covers 14 residues. The CDR3 spells CASSQESGNGPQHF. Written as DNA, the CDR3 is TGTGCCAGCAGCCAAGAATCAGGGAACGGGCCCCAGCATTTT.

The V and J genes are TRBV7-2 and TRBJ2-2; D remains unclear. V lost 6 bases and J lost 8, with 13 bases in between. The CDR3 runs to 13 residues. Germline lookup yields CDR1 SGHTA and CDR2 FQGNSA. The DNA of the CDR3 is TGTGCCAGCAGAGGCTTGGTCCGAGGGGAGCTGTTTTTT. It translates to CASRGLVRGELFF.

J is TRBJ1-3 and V is TRBV3-1 (or the pseudogene TRBV3-2); D is unclear. Germline-derived CDR1 and CDR2 are LGHDT and YNNKEL (reference sequence). The CDR3 consists of 16 residues. V was clipped by 0 bases and J by 0 bases, with 9 bases between them. CDR3 bases: TGTGCCAGCAGCCAAGATAAAGCCAGCTCTGGAAACACCATATATTTT. The encoded protein is CASSQDKASSGNTIYF.

The V gene is TRBV10-2, the J gene TRBJ2-1; D remains ambiguous. V was shortened by 1 base and J by 0 bases, with 13 bases between the two germline ends. CDR1 WSHSY and CDR2 SAAADI come from the germline V gene. CDR3 size: 17 residues. Here the CDR3 reads CASSEFLLGSSYNEQFF. Written as DNA, the CDR3 is TGCGCCAGCAGTGAGTTCCTATTAGGAAGCTCCTACAATGAGCAGTTCTTC.

The chain joins TRBV18 to TRBJ1-6, with D hard to call. V dropped 1 base and J dropped 1 base, with 11 bases sitting between them. The CDR3 covers 17 residues. Germline values: CDR1 KGHSH, CDR2 LQKENI. The CDR3 sequence: CASSPQWVESYNSPLHF. The CDR3 nucleotides are TGTGCCAGCTCACCACAGTGGGTGGAATCCTATAATTCACCCCTCCACTTT.

Remarks on this clone: Distinct nucleotide sequences in the sample also encode this CDR3. The rearrangement joins TRBV2 to TRBJ1-1, with a tentative D call TRBD1 (5 bases). Germline CDR1 reads SNHLY; CDR2 reads FYNNEI. CDR3 length: 13 amino acids. Trimming took 4 bases from V and 5 from J, leaving 11 bases between them. CDR3 nucleotide sequence: TGTGCCAGCAGTGGCGAGGGGCGAACTGAAGCTTTCTTT. Amino acid sequence: CASSGEGRTEAFF.

The V call is TRBV5-5, the J call TRBJ2-3; D might be TRBD2 (6 bases). The V and J ends lost 1 base and 2 bases respectively, with 20 bases between them. Germline CDR1 and CDR2: SGHKS and YYEKEE (reference sequence). The CDR3 sequence is 18 residues long. This CDR3 is CASSLRSGGDFLTDTQYF. CDR3 nucleotides: TGTGCCAGCAGCTTGAGGTCAGGAGGGGATTTCCTCACAGATACGCAGTATTTT.

This clone showed up just once. The rearrangement uses TRBV6-5 and TRBJ1-4; D may be TRBD1 (6 bases). The CDR3 has 15 amino acids. Per germline, CDR1 MNHEY and CDR2 SVGAGI. The ends were cut back, 2 bases at V and 3 bases at J, with 10 bases in the middle. CDR3 in amino acids: CASSYVRGPNEKLFF. Here the CDR3 DNA reads TGTGCCAGCAGTTACGTCCGGGGGCCTAATGAAAAACTGTTTTTT.

This clone was detected only once. The V gene is TRBV11-2, the J gene TRBJ1-1; no clear D gene. Trimming removed 5 bases at V and 3 bases at J, with 16 bases between. Germline V CDR1 and CDR2: SGHAT, FQNNGV. The CDR3 is 15 amino acids. The CDR3 reads CASSVALVRDTEAFF. CDR3 in DNA: TGTGCCAGCAGCGTCGCACTCGTGAGGGACACTGAAGCTTTCTTT.

The chain has TRBV5-1 and TRBJ2-1; TRBD2 agrees at 12 bases. The V gene's germline CDR1 is SGHRS and CDR2 YFSETQ. The CDR3 length is 15 residues. V dropped 5 bases and J dropped 4; count of bases not matched to a gene: 4. In nucleotides, the CDR3 is TGCGCCAGCAGTCCCGGGACTAGCGGGTACAATGAGCAGTTCTTC. It codes for CASSPGTSGYNEQFF.

This chain uses TRBV3-1 (or the pseudogene TRBV3-2) with TRBJ1-2, with 8 bases lining up with TRBD1. CDR3 length equals 14 residues. In germline, CDR1 is LGHDT, CDR2 YNNKEL (reference sequence). Germline trimming cut 2 bases from V and 11 bases from J; bases unmatched to any gene: 10. The CDR3 is CASSQLRTGYGYTF. DNA for the CDR3: TGTGCCAGCAGCCAACTTCGGACAGGGTACGGGTACACCTTC.

The chain uses TRBV19 and TRBJ2-1; the D call may be TRBD1 or TRBD2 (5 bases each). Germline values: CDR1 LNHDA, CDR2 SQIVND (reference sequence). The CDR3 has 16 amino acids. Trimming stripped 6 bases from V and 6 bases from J, with 21 bases between. The CDR3, as DNA: TGTGCCAGTAGCCTATCTCGGGGCACCCTTGGCAATGAGCAGTTCTTC. Protein product: CASSLSRGTLGNEQFF.

The rearrangement uses TRBV10-3 and TRBJ2-2, with no clear D. From germline, CDR1 is ENHRY and CDR2 SYGVKD. This CDR3 spans 15 amino acids. V shed 3 bases and J shed 5 bases, with 13 bases lying between them. CDR3 amino acids: CAISEGLVVTGELFF. Written as DNA, the CDR3 is TGTGCCATCAGTGAAGGGCTAGTGGTAACCGGGGAGCTGTTTTTT.

This clone was recorded once. V usage is TRBV18 and J usage is TRBJ2-3; D is unclear. Trimming took off 3 bases at V and 2 bases at J, with 6 bases between the two ends. This CDR3 has 13 amino acids. Germline loops: CDR1 KGHSH, CDR2 LQKENI. The CDR3 region is CASSPVSTDTQYF. The CDR3 region has the DNA TGTGCCAGCTCACCGGTCTCCACAGATACGCAGTATTTT.

With regard to this clone: This specimen includes other DNA sequences encoding the same CDR3. The chain couples TRBV5-1 to TRBJ2-7; 10 bases agree with TRBD1. Per germline, CDR1 SGHRS and CDR2 YFSETQ. The CDR3 totals 14 residues. The trim removed 0 bases at V and 4 bases at J, leaving 1 base unmatched. The CDR3, as DNA: TGCGCCAGCAGCTTGGGACAGGGGGCGTACGAGCAGTACTTC. This sequence encodes CASSLGQGAYEQYF.

This clone was seen a single time. This sequence joins TRBV7-9 and TRBJ1-1; TRBD1 might be the D (6 bases). Germline V gene data show CDR1 as SEHNR and CDR2 as FQNEAQ (reference sequence). CDR3 size: 14 residues. The V end lost 4 bases, the J end lost 7 bases, and 16 bases lay between the germline ends. The CDR3 here is CASSSIRDTGEAFF. The CDR3 DNA is TGTGCCAGCAGCTCCATCCGGGACACGGGTGAAGCTTTCTTT.